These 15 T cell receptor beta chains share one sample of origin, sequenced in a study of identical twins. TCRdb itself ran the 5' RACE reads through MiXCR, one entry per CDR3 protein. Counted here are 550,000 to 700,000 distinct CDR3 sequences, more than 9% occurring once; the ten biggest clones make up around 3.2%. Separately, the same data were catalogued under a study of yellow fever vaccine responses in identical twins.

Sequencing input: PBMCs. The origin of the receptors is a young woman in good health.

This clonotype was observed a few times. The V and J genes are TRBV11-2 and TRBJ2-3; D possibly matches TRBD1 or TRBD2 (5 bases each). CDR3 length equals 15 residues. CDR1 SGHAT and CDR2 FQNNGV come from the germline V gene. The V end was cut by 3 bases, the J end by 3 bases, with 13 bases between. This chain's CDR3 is CASSFDDRGTDTQYF. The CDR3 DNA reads TGTGCCAGCAGCTTTGATGACAGAGGGACAGATACGCAGTATTTT. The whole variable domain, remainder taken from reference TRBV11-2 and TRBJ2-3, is EAGVAQSPRYKIIEKRQSVAFWCNPISGHATLYWYQQILGQGPKLLIQFQNNGVVDDSQLPKDRFSAERLKGVDSTLKIQPAKLEDSAVYLCASSFDDRGTDTQYFGPGTRLTVL.

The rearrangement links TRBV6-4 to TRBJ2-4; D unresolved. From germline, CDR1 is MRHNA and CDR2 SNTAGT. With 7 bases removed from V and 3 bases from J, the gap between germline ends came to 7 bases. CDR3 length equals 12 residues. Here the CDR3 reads CASMLCKNIQYF. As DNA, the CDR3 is TGTGCCAGCATGCTCTGCAAAAACATTCAGTACTTC.

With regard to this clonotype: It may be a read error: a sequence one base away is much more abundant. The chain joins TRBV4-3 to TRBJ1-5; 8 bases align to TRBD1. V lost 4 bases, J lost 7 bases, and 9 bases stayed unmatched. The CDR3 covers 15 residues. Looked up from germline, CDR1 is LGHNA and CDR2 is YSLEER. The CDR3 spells CASSRGQGDLQPQHF. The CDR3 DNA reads TGCGCCAGCAGCCGAGGACAGGGTGATTTGCAGCCCCAGCATTTT.

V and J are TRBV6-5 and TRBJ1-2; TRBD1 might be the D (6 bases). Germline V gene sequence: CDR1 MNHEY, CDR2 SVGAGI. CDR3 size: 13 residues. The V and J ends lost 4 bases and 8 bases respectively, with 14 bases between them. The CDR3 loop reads CASSSGGAGGYTF. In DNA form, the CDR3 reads TGTGCCAGCAGTTCCGGGGGCGCGGGAGGCTACACCTTC.

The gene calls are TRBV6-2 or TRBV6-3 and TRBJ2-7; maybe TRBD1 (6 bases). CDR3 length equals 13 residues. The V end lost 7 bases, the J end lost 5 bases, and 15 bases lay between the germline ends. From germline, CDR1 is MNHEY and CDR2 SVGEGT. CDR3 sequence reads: CASKGTGRDEQYF. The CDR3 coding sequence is TGTGCCAGCAAGGGTACAGGGCGAGACGAGCAGTACTTC.

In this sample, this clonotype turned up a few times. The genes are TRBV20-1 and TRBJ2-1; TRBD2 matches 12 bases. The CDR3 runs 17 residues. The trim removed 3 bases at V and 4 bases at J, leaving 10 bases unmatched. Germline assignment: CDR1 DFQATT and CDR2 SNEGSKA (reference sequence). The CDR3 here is CSARLLAGGPSYNEQFF. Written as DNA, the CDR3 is TGCAGTGCTAGGTTGCTAGCGGGAGGGCCATCGTACAATGAGCAGTTCTTC.

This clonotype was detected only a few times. CDR3 sequence: CASSLTAASGGVYSTDTQYF. CDR3 coding DNA: TGTGCCAGCAGCTTAACTGCGGCTAGCGGGGGGGTTTATAGCACAGATACGCAGTATTTT. The chain has TRBV7-3 and TRBJ2-3; TRBD2 matches 12 bases. Germline CDR1 SGHTA, CDR2 FQGTGA. This CDR3 region has 20 residues. The trim removed 0 bases at V and 0 bases at J, leaving 10 bases unmatched.

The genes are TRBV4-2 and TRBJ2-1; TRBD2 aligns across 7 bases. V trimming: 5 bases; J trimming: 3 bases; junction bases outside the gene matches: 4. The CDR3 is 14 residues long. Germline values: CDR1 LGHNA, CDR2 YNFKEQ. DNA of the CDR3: TGTGCCAGCAGCGGGAGGGCCCTCTACAATGAGCAGTTCTTC. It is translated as CASSGRALYNEQFF.

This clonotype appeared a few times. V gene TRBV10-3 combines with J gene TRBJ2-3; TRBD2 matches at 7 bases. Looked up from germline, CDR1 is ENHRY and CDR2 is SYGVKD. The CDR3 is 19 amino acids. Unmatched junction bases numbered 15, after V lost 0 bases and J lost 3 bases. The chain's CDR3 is CAISESGERDYPLTDTQYF. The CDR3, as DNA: TGTGCCATCAGTGAGTCTGGGGAAAGGGACTACCCTCTGACAGATACGCAGTATTTT.

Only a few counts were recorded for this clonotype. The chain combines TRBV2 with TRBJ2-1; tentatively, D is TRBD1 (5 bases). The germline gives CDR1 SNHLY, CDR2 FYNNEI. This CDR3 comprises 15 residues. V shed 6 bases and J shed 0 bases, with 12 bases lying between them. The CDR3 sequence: CASSKTDSSYNEQFF. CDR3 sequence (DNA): TGTGCCAGCAGCAAGACCGACAGCTCCTACAATGAGCAGTTCTTC.

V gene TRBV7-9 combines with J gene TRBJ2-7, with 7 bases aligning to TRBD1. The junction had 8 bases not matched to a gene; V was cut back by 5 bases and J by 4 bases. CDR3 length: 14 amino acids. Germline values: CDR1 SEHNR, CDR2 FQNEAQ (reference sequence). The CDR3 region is CASSPPRGMYEQYF. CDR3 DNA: TGTGCCAGCAGCCCCCCCAGGGGGATGTACGAGCAGTACTTC.

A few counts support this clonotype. The DNA for the CDR3 is TGCAGTGCGTCGGGACTAGCGGGAACGGTGGGAGAGACCCAGTACTTC. Its translation is CSASGLAGTVGETQYF. This chain connects TRBV20-1 to TRBJ2-5; 13 nucleotides line up with TRBD2. Trimming at V came to 6 bases and at J to 4 bases, leaving 11 bases not matched to a gene. This CDR3 comprises 16 residues. Germline-derived CDR1 and CDR2 are DFQATT and SNEGSKA (reference sequence).

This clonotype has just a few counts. In DNA form, the CDR3 reads TGCGCCAGCAGCTTGGGGACGAACAGGGGGCAGATGAACACTGAAGCTTTCTTT. Its protein product is CASSLGTNRGQMNTEAFF. The chain uses TRBV5-1 and TRBJ1-1; TRBD1 matches 9 bases. CDR3 length: 18 amino acids. CDR1 and CDR2 (germline): SGHRS, YFSETQ. Unmatched junction bases numbered 9, after V lost 0 bases and J lost 0 bases. Variable domain in full (rest from reference TRBV5-1 and TRBJ1-1): KAGVTQTPRYLIKTRGQQVTLSCSPISGHRSVSWYQQTPGQGLQFLFEYFSETQRNKGNFPGRFSGRQFSNSRSEMNVSTLELGDSALYLCASSLGTNRGQMNTEAFFGQGTRLTVV.

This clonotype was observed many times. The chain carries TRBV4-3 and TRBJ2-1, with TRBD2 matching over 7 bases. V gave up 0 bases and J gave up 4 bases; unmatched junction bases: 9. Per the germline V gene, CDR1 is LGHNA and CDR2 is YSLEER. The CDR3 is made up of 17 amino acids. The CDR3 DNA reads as TGCGCCAGCAGCCAAGAGGGGAGCACTAGCGAGTACAATGAGCAGTTCTTC. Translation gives CASSQEGSTSEYNEQFF.

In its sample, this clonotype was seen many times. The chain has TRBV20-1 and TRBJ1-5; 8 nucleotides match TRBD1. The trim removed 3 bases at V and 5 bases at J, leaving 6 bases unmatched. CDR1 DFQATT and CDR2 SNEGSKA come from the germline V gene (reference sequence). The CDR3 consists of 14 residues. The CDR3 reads CSARADREYQPQHF. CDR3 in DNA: TGCAGTGCTAGGGCGGACAGGGAATATCAGCCCCAGCATTTT.